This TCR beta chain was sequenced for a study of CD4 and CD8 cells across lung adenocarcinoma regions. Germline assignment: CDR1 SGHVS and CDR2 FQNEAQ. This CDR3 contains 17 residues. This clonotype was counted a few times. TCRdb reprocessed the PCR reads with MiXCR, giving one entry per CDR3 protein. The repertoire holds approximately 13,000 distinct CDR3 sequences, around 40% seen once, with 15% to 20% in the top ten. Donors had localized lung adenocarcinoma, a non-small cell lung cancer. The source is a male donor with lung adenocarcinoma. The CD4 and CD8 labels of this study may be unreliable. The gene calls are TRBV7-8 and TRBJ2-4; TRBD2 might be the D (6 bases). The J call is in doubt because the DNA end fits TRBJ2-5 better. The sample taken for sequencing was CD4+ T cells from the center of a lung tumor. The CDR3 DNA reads TGTGCCAGCAGCCGTGGGGGGTGGACACCGGTTTCGGAGACCCAGTACTTC. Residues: CASSRGGWTPVSETQYF.